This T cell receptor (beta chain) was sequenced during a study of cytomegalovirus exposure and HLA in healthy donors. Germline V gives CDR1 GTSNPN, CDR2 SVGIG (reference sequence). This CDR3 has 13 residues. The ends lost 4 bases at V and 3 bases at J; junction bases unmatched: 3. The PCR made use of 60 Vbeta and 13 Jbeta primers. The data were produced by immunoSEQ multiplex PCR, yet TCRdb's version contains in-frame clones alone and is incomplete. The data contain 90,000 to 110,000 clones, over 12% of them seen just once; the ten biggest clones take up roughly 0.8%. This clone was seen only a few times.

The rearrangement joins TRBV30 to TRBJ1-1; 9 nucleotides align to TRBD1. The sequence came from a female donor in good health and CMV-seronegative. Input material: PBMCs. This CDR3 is CAWNRGLDTEAFF. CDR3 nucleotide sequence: TGTGCCTGGAACAGGGGGCTTGACACTGAAGCTTTCTTT.